This record covers a single T cell receptor (beta chain). The CDR3 is 15 residues long. Repertoires were generated with immunoSEQ multiplex PCR, while TCRdb's copy carries only in-frame clones and drops some. The sample has about 2.2 million clones; approximately 94% are singletons. The data stem from a study of shared clonotypes between healthy human individuals. Study-wide background: The cohort had a couple of women and a few men, ages 18 to 49. Per-donor plates numbered three CD4 naive, three CD4 memory, two CD8 naive and one CD8 memory.

Cells designated naive CD8 were CD45RO-negative and were positively selected for CCR7, with terminally differentiated effector memory CD45RA+ cells excluded. This receptor was obtained from a man younger than 30 in good health. Some clones in this sample may be carry-over from other donors' samples. Sequenced sample: naive CD8+ T cells from PBMCs. The rearrangement links TRBV21-1 to TRBJ1-1; the table names TRBD1, a call not compared with the DNA. TRBV21-1 is described as a pseudogene. The CDR3 loop reads CARGRTGGYNTEAFF. CDR3 nucleotides: TGTGCCAGAGGGCGGACAGGCGGTTATAACACTGAAGCTTTCTTT.